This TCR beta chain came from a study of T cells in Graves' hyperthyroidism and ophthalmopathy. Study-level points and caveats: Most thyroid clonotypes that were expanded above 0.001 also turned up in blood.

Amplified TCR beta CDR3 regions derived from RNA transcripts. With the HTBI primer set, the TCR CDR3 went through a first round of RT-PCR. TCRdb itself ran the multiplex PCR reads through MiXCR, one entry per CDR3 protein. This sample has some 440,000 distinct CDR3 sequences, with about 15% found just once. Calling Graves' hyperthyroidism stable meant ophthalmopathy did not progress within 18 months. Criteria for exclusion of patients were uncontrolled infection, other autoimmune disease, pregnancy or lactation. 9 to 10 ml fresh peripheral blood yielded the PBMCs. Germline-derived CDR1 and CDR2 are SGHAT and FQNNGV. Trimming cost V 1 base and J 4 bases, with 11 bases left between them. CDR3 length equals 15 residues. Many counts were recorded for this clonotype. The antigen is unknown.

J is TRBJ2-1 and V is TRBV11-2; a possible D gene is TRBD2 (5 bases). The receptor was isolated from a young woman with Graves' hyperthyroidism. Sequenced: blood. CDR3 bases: TGTGCCAGCAGCTTAGCTCCCCCGGGGTACAATGAGCAGTTCTTC. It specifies CASSLAPPGYNEQFF.